This paragraph reports one T cell receptor (beta chain). The sample belongs to a study of blood T cell repertoires in COVID-19. Profiled with immunoSEQ multiplex PCR; TCRdb holds only in-frame clones, not every one. The profile shows 450,000 or so clones, roughly 90% of them singletons. Germline loops: CDR1 DFQATT, CDR2 SNEGSKA (reference sequence). Trimming cost V 0 bases and J 11 bases, with 10 bases left between them. The CDR3 totals 11 residues. The TCR was taken from a man between 18 and 35 years old with COVID-19, enrolled during active disease. The sequenced sample was peripheral blood. The chain combines TRBV20-1 with TRBJ1-1; D possibly corresponds to TRBD1 (6 bases). CDR3 protein: CSARDMGAAFF. CDR3 sequence (DNA): TGCAGTGCTAGAGATATGGGGGCGGCTTTCTTT.